Listed here is a single TCR beta chain. V was shortened by 5 bases and J by 0 bases, with 19 bases between the two germline ends. The CDR3 totals 17 residues. Germline assignment: CDR1 SEHNR and CDR2 FQNEAQ (reference sequence). Measured with immunoSEQ multiplex PCR; TCRdb has only the in-frame clones, and not every one. The sample includes over 8,000 clones, about 80% seen only once; the top ten take around 50%. The data derive from a study of sequential checkpoint blockade in melanoma. Background on the study: Patients were randomized 1:1 to nivolumab-then-ipilimumab or ipilimumab-then-nivolumab first-line.

Sample treatment: randomized to nivolumab then ipilimumab (arm A) or the reverse (arm B). From thawed PBMCs, live CD3+CD8+ cells negative for CD19 and CD56 were sorted. The chain recombines TRBV7-9 with TRBJ1-1; D might be TRBD1 (5 bases). The receptor was isolated from a human donor with melanoma. The sample consisted of CD8+ T cells sorted from blood (inferred from file names), taken from a patient given nivolumab and ipilimumab in sequence. The CDR3 DNA sequence: TGTGCCAGCAGCCACACGCAAGACAGTCGGATGAACACTGAAGCTTTCTTT. This codes for CASSHTQDSRMNTEAFF.